This TCR beta chain was sequenced in a study of blood T cell repertoires in COVID-19. Study at large: Acute and convalescent COVID-19 specimens originated in the United States, Italy and Spain. T cells, B-cell-depleted T cells, or PBMCs provided the cDNA or gDNA that served as material.

As processed by the authors: Amplification of reference gene primers provided the estimated nucleated cell counts. The data were produced by immunoSEQ multiplex PCR, yet TCRdb's version contains in-frame clones alone and is incomplete. V and J calls plus clone size are reproduced from that table; the DNA served to infer D and trimming. Among about 220,000 clones listed, over 70% were seen once. CDR1 is SGHDT, CDR2 YYEEEE, per germline. The CDR3 consists of 16 residues. The ends were cut back, 1 base at V and 0 bases at J, with 11 bases in the middle. The chain has TRBV5-6 and TRBJ1-5; no clear D. The sequence was collected from a woman in her 50s with acute or convalescent COVID-19. The sample consisted of peripheral blood. The CDR3 is CASSLLRGDSNQPQHF. In DNA, the CDR3 is TGTGCCAGCAGCTTGTTACGGGGTGATAGCAATCAGCCCCAGCATTTT.